Shown below are 2 T cell receptor beta chains from a single sample sequenced in a study of blood T cell repertoires in COVID-19. Clones were read by immunoSEQ multiplex PCR, and TCRdb kept only the in-frame ones, dropping some. In the table there are hundreds of thousands of clones, 85% to 90% of which are singletons. Sequencing was done on a sample of PBMCs or T cells enriched from blood (not recorded which). These receptors originate from a woman in her twenties or thirties who had recovered from COVID-19.

The rearrangement links TRBV13 to TRBJ2-1; D perhaps matches TRBD1 (5 bases). The CDR3 sequence is 15 residues long. In germline, CDR1 is PRHDT, CDR2 FYEKMQ (reference sequence). The ends were cut back, 3 bases at V and 1 base at J, with 10 bases in the middle. The CDR3 is CASSFPQGSYNEQFF. CDR3 coding DNA: TGTGCCAGCAGCTTCCCTCAGGGATCCTACAATGAGCAGTTCTTC.

The V and J genes are TRBV7-8 and TRBJ2-7; a possible D gene is TRBD1 (6 bases). In germline, CDR1 is SGHVS, CDR2 FQNEAQ. The CDR3 totals 14 residues. The V and J ends lost 4 bases and 3 bases respectively, with 13 bases between them. In DNA, the CDR3 is TGTGCCAGCAGCTCGAGAAGGGGGTACTACGAGCAGTACTTC. Its translation: CASSSRRGYYEQYF.